Listed here are 14 T cell receptor beta chains from one sample, sequenced in a study of blood T cell repertoires in COVID-19. Libraries were prepared by immunoSEQ multiplex PCR; TCRdb keeps only in-frame clonotypes and omits some of them. The data show tens of thousands of clones, approximately 86% seen once. The sample was peripheral blood. Source of these receptors: a man aged 40-55 years with COVID-19, enrolled during active disease.

The rearrangement links TRBV12-5 to TRBJ1-5; a weak D match, TRBD1 (6 bases). V lost 1 base and J 3 bases, leaving 28 bases between the germline ends. The CDR3 totals 21 residues. Looked up from germline, CDR1 is LGHNT and CDR2 is FRNRAP. CDR3 region: CASGLAIGASGAGGSNQPQHF. The CDR3 nucleotides read TGTGCTAGTGGTTTGGCGATAGGGGCTTCGGGGGCGGGAGGCTCCAATCAGCCCCAGCATTTT.

This clone turned up a few times. This chain links TRBV7-9 with TRBJ2-7; 12 positions agree with TRBD1. This CDR3 spans 15 amino acids. Per the germline V gene, CDR1 is SEHNR and CDR2 is FQNEAQ (reference sequence). J lost 2 bases, V lost 5 bases, and 4 bases had no gene match. The CDR3 sequence is CASSPRDRGPYEQYF. In DNA form, the CDR3 reads TGTGCCAGCAGCCCCCGGGACAGGGGGCCCTACGAGCAGTACTTC.

The rearrangement links TRBV9 to TRBJ2-5; D unresolved. The germline V gene has CDR1 SGDLS and CDR2 YYNGEE. V lost 0 bases to trimming and J lost 5 bases, with 11 bases between them. CDR3 length equals 14 residues. CDR3 sequence (DNA): TGTGCCAGCAGCGTAGCTAGTTCAAGGGAGACCCAGTACTTC. Its protein is CASSVASSRETQYF.

The rearrangement links TRBV5-8 to TRBJ1-5; 11 bases match TRBD1. Germline V gene data show CDR1 as SGHTS and CDR2 as YDEGEE. V was pared by 0 bases and J by 6 bases, with 8 bases of the junction left unmatched. CDR3 length: 17 amino acids. CDR3 protein: CASSLGFGQGAGQPQHF. The CDR3 DNA reads TGTGCCAGCAGCTTGGGTTTTGGACAGGGGGCAGGTCAGCCCCAGCATTTT.

The chain links TRBV10-3 to TRBJ2-1, with 7 bases matching TRBD2. This CDR3 spans 14 amino acids. Germline V gene lookup returns CDR1 ENHRY and CDR2 SYGVKD. The trim removed 3 bases at V and 3 bases at J, leaving 2 bases unmatched. The CDR3 coding sequence is TGTGCCATCAGTGAATCTAGCGGCTACAATGAGCAGTTCTTC. Translation gives CAISESSGYNEQFF.

CDR3 sequence (DNA): TGTGCCAGCAGGGCCCGACAGGGGGCGGGAAACACCATATATTTT. Its translation is CASRARQGAGNTIYF. The rearrangement joins TRBV6-5 to TRBJ1-3; 10 positions match TRBD1. V shed 6 bases and J 4 bases; nucleotides not matched to a gene: 6. Germline V gene lookup returns CDR1 MNHEY and CDR2 SVGAGI. The CDR3 spans 15 residues.

The chain is built from TRBV13 and TRBJ1-1; TRBD1 might be the D (5 bases). CDR1 and CDR2 from the germline V gene are PRHDT and FYEKMQ (reference sequence). The CDR3 consists of 14 residues. Deletions cut 5 bases from V and 10 bases from J, with 20 bases between. CDR3 nucleotide sequence: TGTGCCAGCAGCCAAAGGGGAGGCCCCACACCAGCTTTCTTT. As protein: CASSQRGGPTPAFF.

The rearrangement joins TRBV9 to TRBJ1-1, with D hard to call. Trimming left V 4 bases short and J 0 bases short, with 10 bases between. The CDR3 has 14 amino acids. Looked up from germline, CDR1 is SGDLS and CDR2 is YYNGEE. CDR3 loop: CASSSRSMNTEAFF. The CDR3 DNA reads TGTGCCAGCAGCTCAAGGAGTATGAACACTGAAGCTTTCTTT.

The chain has TRBV7-9 and TRBJ2-7; 7 bases are shared with TRBD1. V lost 5 bases and J lost 2; bases outside the gene matches: 12. Germline-derived CDR1 and CDR2 are SEHNR and FQNEAQ (reference sequence). This CDR3 spans 16 amino acids. DNA for the CDR3: TGTGCCAGCAGCCCTAGACAGGGTTTTGGTACCTACGAGCAGTACTTC. Protein sequence: CASSPRQGFGTYEQYF.

DNA for the CDR3: TGCGCCAGCAGCTGGGGACAGGGCTACGAGCAGTACTTC. The encoded protein is CASSWGQGYEQYF. The gene calls are TRBV5-1 and TRBJ2-7; TRBD1 agrees at 9 bases. Unmatched junction bases numbered 1, after V lost 3 bases and J lost 3 bases. The CDR3 has 13 residues. The germline gives CDR1 SGHRS, CDR2 YFSETQ. Complete variable domain (other parts from reference TRBV5-1 and TRBJ2-7): KAGVTQTPRYLIKTRGQQVTLSCSPISGHRSVSWYQQTPGQGLQFLFEYFSETQRNKGNFPGRFSGRQFSNSRSEMNVSTLELGDSALYLCASSWGQGYEQYFGPGTRLTVT.

This clone was detected only once. This CDR3 reads CASSQETTSAGAGELFF. The CDR3 DNA reads as TGTGCCAGCAGCCAAGAGACTACTAGCGCGGGAGCCGGGGAGCTGTTTTTT. The chain joins TRBV4-2 to TRBJ2-2, with 7 bases identical to TRBD2. The junction had 10 bases not matched to a gene; V was cut back by 0 bases and J by 6 bases. Germline V gives CDR1 LGHNA, CDR2 YNFKEQ. CDR3 size: 17 residues.

In its sample, this clone was seen a few times. This rearrangement joins TRBV27 to TRBJ2-7, with D possibly matching TRBD2 (5 bases). Germline V lookup: CDR1 MNHEY, CDR2 SMNVEV (reference sequence). Trimming cost V 5 bases and J 4 bases, with 15 bases left between them. The CDR3 length is 14 residues. CDR3 loop: CASSTRTTGYEQYF. The CDR3 coding sequence is TGTGCCAGCAGTACTAGGACCACGGGGTACGAGCAGTACTTC.

The rearrangement joins TRBV11-3 to TRBJ2-7, with a weak D call TRBD1 (5 bases). V shed 4 bases and J shed 0 bases, with 16 bases lying between them. The CDR3 totals 16 residues. Germline lookup yields CDR1 SGHNT and CDR2 YENEEA. In DNA, the CDR3 is TGTGCCAGCAGCTCATACCGTGGGGCGAGCTCCTACGAGCAGTACTTC. It encodes CASSSYRGASSYEQYF. Based on the CDR3 plus reference TRBV11-3 and TRBJ2-7, the full variable domain is EAGVVQSPRYKIIEKKQPVAFWCNPISGHNTLYWYLQNLGQGPELLIRYENEEAVDDSQLPKDRFSAERLKGVDSTLKIQPAELGDSAVYLCASSSYRGASSYEQYFGPGTRLTVT.

The V gene is TRBV30, the J gene TRBJ1-3; D unclear. The CDR3 consists of 14 residues. CDR1 is GTSNPN, CDR2 SVGIG, per germline (reference sequence). Deletions cut 3 bases from V and 0 bases from J, with 9 bases between. CDR3 nucleotides: TGTGCCTGGAGGTGGACTGACTCTGGAAACACCATATATTTT. The encoded protein is CAWRWTDSGNTIYF.